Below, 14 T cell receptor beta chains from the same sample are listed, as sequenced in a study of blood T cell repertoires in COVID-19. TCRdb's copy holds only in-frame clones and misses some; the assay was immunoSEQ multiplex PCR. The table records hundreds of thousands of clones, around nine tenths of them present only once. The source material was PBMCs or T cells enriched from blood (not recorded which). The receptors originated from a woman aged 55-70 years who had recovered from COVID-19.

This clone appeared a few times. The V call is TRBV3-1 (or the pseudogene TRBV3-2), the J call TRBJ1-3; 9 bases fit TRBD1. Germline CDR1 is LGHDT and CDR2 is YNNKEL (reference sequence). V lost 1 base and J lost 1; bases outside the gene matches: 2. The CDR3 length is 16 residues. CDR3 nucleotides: TGTGCCAGCAGCCAAGCAGGACAGGGGTCTGGAAACACCATATATTTT. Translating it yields CASSQAGQGSGNTIYF.

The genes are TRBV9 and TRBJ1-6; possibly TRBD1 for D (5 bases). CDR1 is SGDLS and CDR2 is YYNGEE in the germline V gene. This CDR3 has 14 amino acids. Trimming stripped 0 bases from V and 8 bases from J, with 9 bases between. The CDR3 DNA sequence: TGTGCCAGCAGCGTAGCAGGGTTGGATTCACCCCTCCACTTT. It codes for CASSVAGLDSPLHF.

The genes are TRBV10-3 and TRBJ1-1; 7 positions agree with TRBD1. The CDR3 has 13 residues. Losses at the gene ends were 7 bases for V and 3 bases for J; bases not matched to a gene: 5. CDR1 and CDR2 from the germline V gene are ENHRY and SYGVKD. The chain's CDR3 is CAIKGDRDTEAFF. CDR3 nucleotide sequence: TGTGCCATCAAAGGTGACAGGGACACTGAAGCTTTCTTT.

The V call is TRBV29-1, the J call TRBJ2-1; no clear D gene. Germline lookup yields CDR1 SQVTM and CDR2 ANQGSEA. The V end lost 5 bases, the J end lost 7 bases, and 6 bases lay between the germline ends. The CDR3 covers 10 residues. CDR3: CSVRPNEQFF. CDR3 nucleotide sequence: TGCAGCGTTCGTCCGAATGAGCAGTTCTTC.

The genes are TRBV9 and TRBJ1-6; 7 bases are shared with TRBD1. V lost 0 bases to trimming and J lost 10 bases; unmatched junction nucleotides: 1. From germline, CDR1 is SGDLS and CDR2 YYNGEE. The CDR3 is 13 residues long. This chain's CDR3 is CASSVGTGSPLHF. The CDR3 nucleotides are TGTGCCAGCAGCGTAGGGACAGGCTCACCCCTCCACTTT.

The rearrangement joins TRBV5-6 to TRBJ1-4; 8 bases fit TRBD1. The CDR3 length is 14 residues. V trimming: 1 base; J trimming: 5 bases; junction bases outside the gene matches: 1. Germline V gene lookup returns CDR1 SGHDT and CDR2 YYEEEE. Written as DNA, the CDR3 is TGTGCCAGCAGCTTGCGACAGGGGAATGAAAAACTGTTTTTT. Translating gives CASSLRQGNEKLFF.

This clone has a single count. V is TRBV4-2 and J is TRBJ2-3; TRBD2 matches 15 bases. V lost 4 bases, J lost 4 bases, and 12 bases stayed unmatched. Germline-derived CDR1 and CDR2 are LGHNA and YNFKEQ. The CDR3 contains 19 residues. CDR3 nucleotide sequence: TGTGCCAGCAGCCTCCTTGGGTCACGGACTAGCGGGGGGGCAGATACGCAGTATTTT. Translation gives CASSLLGSRTSGGADTQYF.

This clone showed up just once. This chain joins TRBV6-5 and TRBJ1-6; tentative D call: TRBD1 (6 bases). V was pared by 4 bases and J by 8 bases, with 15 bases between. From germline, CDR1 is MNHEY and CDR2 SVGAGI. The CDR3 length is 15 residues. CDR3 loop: CASSFRQARDSPLHF. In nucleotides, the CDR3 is TGTGCCAGCAGTTTCCGACAGGCTAGGGATTCACCCCTCCACTTT.

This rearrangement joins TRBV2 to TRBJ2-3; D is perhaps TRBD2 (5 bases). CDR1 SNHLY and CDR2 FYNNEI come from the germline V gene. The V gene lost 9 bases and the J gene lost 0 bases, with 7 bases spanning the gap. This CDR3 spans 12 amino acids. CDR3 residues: CASGLSTDTQYF. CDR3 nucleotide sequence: TGTGCCAGTGGACTCAGCACAGATACGCAGTATTTT.

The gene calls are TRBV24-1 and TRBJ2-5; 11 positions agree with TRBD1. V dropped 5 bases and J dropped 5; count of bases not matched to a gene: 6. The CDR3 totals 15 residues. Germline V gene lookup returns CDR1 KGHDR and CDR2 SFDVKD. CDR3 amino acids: CATSVRTGGGETQYF. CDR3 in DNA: TGTGCCACCAGTGTCCGGACAGGGGGCGGTGAGACCCAGTACTTC.

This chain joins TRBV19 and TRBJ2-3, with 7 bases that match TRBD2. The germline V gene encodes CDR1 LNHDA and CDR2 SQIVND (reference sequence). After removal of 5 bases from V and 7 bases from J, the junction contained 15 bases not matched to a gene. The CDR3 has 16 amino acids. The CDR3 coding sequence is TGTGCCAGTAGTCGATCCAGCGGGGTGCTCGGAAATACGCAGTATTTT. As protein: CASSRSSGVLGNTQYF.

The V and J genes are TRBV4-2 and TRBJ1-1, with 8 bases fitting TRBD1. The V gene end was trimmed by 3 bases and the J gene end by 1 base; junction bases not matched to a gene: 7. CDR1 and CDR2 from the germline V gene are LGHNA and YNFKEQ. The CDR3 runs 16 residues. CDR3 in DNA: TGTGCCAGCAGCCAGGGCAGGGGGCAGGGGAACACTGAAGCTTTCTTT. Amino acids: CASSQGRGQGNTEAFF.

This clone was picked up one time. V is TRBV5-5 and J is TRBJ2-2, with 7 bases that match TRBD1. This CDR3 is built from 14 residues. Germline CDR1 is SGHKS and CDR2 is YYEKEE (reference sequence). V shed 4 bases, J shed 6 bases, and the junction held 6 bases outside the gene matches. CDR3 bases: TGTGCCAGCAGCCGGGACAGTATGGCCGGGGAGCTGTTTTTT. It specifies CASSRDSMAGELFF.

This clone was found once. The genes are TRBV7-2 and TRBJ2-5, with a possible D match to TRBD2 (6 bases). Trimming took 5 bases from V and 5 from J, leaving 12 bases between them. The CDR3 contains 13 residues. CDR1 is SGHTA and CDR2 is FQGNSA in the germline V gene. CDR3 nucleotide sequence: TGTGCCAGCAGCAAGACTGGGAGGGAGACCCAGTACTTC. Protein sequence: CASSKTGRETQYF.